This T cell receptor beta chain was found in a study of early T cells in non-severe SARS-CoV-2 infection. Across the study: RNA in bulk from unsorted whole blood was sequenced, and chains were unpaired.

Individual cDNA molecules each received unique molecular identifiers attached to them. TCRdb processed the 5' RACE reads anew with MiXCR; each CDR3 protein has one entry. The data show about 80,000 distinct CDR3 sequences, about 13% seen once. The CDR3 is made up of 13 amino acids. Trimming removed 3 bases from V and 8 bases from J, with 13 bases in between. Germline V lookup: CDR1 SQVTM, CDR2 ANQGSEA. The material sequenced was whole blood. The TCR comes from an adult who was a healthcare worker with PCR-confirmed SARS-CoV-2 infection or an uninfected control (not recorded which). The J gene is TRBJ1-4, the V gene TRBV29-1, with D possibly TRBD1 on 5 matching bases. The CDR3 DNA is TGCAGCGTTGAGAGCCAGGGTGAGGAAAAACTGTTTTTT. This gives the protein CSVESQGEEKLFF.